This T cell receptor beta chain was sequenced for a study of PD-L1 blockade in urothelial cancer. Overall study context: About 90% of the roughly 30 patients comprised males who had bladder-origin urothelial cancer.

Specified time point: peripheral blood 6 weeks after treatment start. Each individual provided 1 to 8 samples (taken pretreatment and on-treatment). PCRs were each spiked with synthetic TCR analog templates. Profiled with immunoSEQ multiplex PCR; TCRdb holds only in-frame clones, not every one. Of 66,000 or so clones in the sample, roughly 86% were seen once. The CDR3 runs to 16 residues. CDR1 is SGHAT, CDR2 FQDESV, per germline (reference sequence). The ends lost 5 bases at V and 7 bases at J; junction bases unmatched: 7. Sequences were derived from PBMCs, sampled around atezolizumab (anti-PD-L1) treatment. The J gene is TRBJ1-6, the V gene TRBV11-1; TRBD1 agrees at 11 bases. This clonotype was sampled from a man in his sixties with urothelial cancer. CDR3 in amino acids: CASSIRTGGLNSPLHF. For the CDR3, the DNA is TGTGCCAGCAGCATAAGGACAGGGGGCTTGAATTCACCCCTCCACTTT.